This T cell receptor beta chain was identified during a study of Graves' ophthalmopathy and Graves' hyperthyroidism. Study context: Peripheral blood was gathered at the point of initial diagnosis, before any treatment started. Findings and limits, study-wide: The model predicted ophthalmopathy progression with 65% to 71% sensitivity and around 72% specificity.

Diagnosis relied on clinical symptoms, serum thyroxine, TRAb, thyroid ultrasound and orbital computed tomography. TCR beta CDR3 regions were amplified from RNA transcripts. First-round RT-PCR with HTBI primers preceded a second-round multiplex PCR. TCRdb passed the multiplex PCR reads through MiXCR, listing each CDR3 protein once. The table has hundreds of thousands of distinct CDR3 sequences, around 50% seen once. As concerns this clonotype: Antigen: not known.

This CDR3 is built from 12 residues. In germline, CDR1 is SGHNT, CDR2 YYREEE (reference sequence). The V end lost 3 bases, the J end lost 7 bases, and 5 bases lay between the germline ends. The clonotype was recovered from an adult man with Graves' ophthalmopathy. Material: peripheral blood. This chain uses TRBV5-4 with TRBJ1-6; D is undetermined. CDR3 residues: CASSSLNSPLHF. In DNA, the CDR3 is TGTGCCAGCAGCTCGCTCAATTCACCCCTCCACTTT.